These 18 T cell receptor beta chains share one sample of origin, sequenced in a study of OX40 agonist ivuxolimab in advanced cancers. Profiling relied on immunoSEQ multiplex PCR, and the TCRdb table lists in-frame clones only, not all of them. The sample carries about 75,000 clones, around 87% recorded once. Specimen: CD4+ or CD8+ T cells sorted from blood, collected in a trial of the OX40 agonist ivuxolimab. Receptor source: an adult with an advanced solid tumor such as melanoma, head and neck, liver or kidney cancer.

The chain combines TRBV28 with TRBJ1-4; D is uncertain. Germline CDR1 MDHEN, CDR2 SYDVKM. V was cut by 1 base and J by 2 bases, with 11 bases left in between. CDR3 length equals 16 residues. The CDR3: CASSLFARGTNEKLFF. In DNA form, the CDR3 reads TGTGCCAGCAGTTTATTTGCCCGAGGTACTAATGAAAAACTGTTTTTT.

The CDR3 bases are TGCGCCAGCAGCCAAGATGGGCAGGGGGAAAAACTGTTTTTT. It encodes CASSQDGQGEKLFF. The rearrangement joins TRBV4-3 to TRBJ1-4; tentative D call: TRBD1 (6 bases). V gave up 0 bases and J gave up 8 bases, with 10 bases separating them. The CDR3 consists of 14 residues. From germline, CDR1 is LGHNA and CDR2 YSLEER.

V usage is TRBV6-1 and J usage is TRBJ2-2; 9 bases fit TRBD2. Per germline, CDR1 MNHNS and CDR2 SASEGT. V shed 4 bases, J shed 6 bases, and the junction held 6 bases outside the gene matches. This CDR3 is built from 15 residues. CDR3 loop: CASSAGLAAAGELFF. Here the CDR3 DNA reads TGTGCCAGCAGTGCGGGACTAGCTGCGGCCGGGGAGCTGTTTTTT.

This chain uses TRBV2 with TRBJ2-7, with 8 bases matching TRBD1. Germline CDR1 reads SNHLY; CDR2 reads FYNNEI. This CDR3 region has 13 residues. Trimming cost V 6 bases and J 2 bases; bases outside gene matches: 3. CDR3 region: CASRRTGPYEQYF. Here the CDR3 DNA reads TGTGCCAGCAGGCGGACAGGGCCCTACGAGCAGTACTTC.

The genes are TRBV6-5 and TRBJ2-7; weak D call: TRBD1 (6 bases). CDR1 and CDR2 (germline): MNHEY, SVGAGI. Trimming shortened V by 4 bases and J by 3 bases, and 13 bases separated the two germline ends. This CDR3 is built from 14 residues. For the CDR3, the DNA is TGTGCCAGCAGTTGGCGACAGGAGTTCTACGAGCAGTACTTC. Amino acids: CASSWRQEFYEQYF.

About this clone: Just one base apart from a much larger clone, this may be a read error. Other DNA sequences in the sample encode the same CDR3. The chain joins TRBV29-1 to TRBJ1-2; no clear D gene. CDR1 and CDR2 (germline): SQVTM, ANQGSEA. The V end was cut by 1 base, the J end by 8 bases, with 11 bases between. This CDR3 contains 12 residues. The CDR3 DNA reads TGCAGCGTTGAAGCCGGCTTCGGAGGCTACACCTTC. This translates into CSVEAGFGGYTF.

This chain links TRBV5-8 with TRBJ2-3, with a weak D call TRBD2 (6 bases). Germline V gives CDR1 SGHTS, CDR2 YDEGEE. Deletions cut 9 bases from V and 4 bases from J, with 15 bases between. The CDR3 contains 13 residues. CDR3 sequence reads: CATGEVSADTQYF. The CDR3 DNA follows: TGTGCCACGGGGGAGGTGAGCGCAGATACGCAGTATTTT.

The V call is TRBV10-3, the J call TRBJ2-1, with 12 positions matching TRBD2. V shed 0 bases and J 8 bases; nucleotides not matched to a gene: 5. The CDR3 extends over 16 amino acids. Germline CDR1 reads ENHRY; CDR2 reads SYGVKD. The CDR3 DNA reads as TGTGCCATCAGTGAGTCGTCTAGCGGGGGGGTCCATGAGCAGTTCTTC. Its protein is CAISESSSGGVHEQFF.

This clone was counted between two and nine times. The J gene is TRBJ1-5, the V gene TRBV7-2; D remains unclear. V was clipped by 1 base and J by 0 bases, with 7 bases between them. The CDR3 consists of 15 residues. Germline CDR1 SGHTA, CDR2 FQGNSA. CDR3: CASSLDWGSNQPQHF. As DNA, the CDR3 is TGTGCCAGCAGCTTAGATTGGGGTAGCAATCAGCCCCAGCATTTT.

This clone was seen once. In DNA form, the CDR3 reads TGTGCCAGCAGTCCGGGACAGGGGTACGGCCAAGAGACCCAGTACTTC. Protein sequence: CASSPGQGYGQETQYF. The rearrangement joins TRBV7-3 to TRBJ2-5; 10 bases fit TRBD1. The J segment lost 1 base and the V segment lost 6 bases, leaving 8 bases of the junction unmatched. The CDR3 loop spans 16 amino acids. The germline V gene has CDR1 SGHTA and CDR2 FQGTGA.

Comment on this clone: This may stem from a read error, because a much larger clone lies one nucleotide away. This chain connects TRBV11-2 to TRBJ1-1; 8 positions agree with TRBD1. The CDR3 extends over 14 amino acids. Trimming took 5 bases from V and 0 from J; bases not matched to a gene: 2. Germline CDR1 and CDR2: SGHAT and FQNNGV. CDR3: CASSMDRVNTEAFF. CDR3 DNA sequence: TGTGCCAGCAGCATGGACAGGGTGAACACTGAAGCTTTCTTT. The complete variable domain, with remaining parts taken from reference TRBV11-2 and TRBJ1-1, reads EAGVAQSPRYKIIEKRQSVAFWCNPISGHATLYWYQQILGQGPKLLIQFQNNGVVDDSQLPKDRFSAERLKGVDSTLKIQPAKLEDSAVYLCASSMDRVNTEAFFGQGTRLTVV.

There are a few counts of this clone. In DNA form, the CDR3 reads TGTGCCAGCAGCTCCGCCGGGCCCGAGCAGTTCTTC. It specifies CASSSAGPEQFF. The chain employs TRBV7-2 and TRBJ2-1; unclear D gene. The germline CDR1 and CDR2 sequences are SGHTA and FQGNSA. CDR3 length: 12 residues. V was cut by 4 bases and J by 10 bases, with 11 bases left in between. Supplemented by reference TRBV7-2 and TRBJ2-1, the full variable domain reads GAGVSQSPSNKVTEKGKDVELRCDPISGHTALYWYRQSLGQGLEFLIYFQGNSAPDKSGLPSDRFSAERTGGSVSTLTIQRTQQEDSAVYLCASSSAGPEQFFGPGTRLTVL.

V is TRBV7-9 and J is TRBJ2-2, with 10 bases lining up with TRBD2. CDR3 length: 17 amino acids. Per the germline V gene, CDR1 is SEHNR and CDR2 is FQNEAQ (reference sequence). Unmatched junction bases numbered 5, after V lost 2 bases and J lost 2 bases. The CDR3 nucleotides are TGTGCCAGCAGCTTACTAGCGGGGGTTACAAACACCGGGGAGCTGTTTTTT. Translation: CASSLLAGVTNTGELFF.

The CDR3 DNA reads as TGTGCCAGCAGCTTGGACGGACCCTACGAGCAGTACTTC. Its protein product is CASSLDGPYEQYF. The chain uses TRBV5-4 and TRBJ2-7; D ambiguous. CDR1 is SGHNT, CDR2 YYREEE, per germline (reference sequence). This CDR3 contains 13 residues. V lost 0 bases and J lost 2, with 6 bases in between.

The chain has TRBV7-2 and TRBJ2-7; D is undetermined. V dropped 3 bases and J dropped 0 bases, with 0 bases sitting between them. Per germline, CDR1 SGHTA and CDR2 FQGNSA. The CDR3 has 11 amino acids. The CDR3 region has the DNA TGTGCCAGCAGCTTCTCCTACGAGCAGTACTTC. Translation: CASSFSYEQYF.

The chain has TRBV30 and TRBJ1-5, with 9 bases that match TRBD1. Germline V gene lookup returns CDR1 GTSNPN and CDR2 SVGIG (reference sequence). The CDR3 is 13 amino acids. The V segment lost 3 bases and the J segment 5 bases; nucleotides outside the gene matches: 2. The CDR3 bases are TGTGCCTGGAGGGGGGACAGGGATCAGCCCCAGCATTTT. Protein sequence: CAWRGDRDQPQHF.

The V and J genes are TRBV5-1 and TRBJ1-1, with D unclear. Per germline, CDR1 SGHRS and CDR2 YFSETQ. Trimming removed 0 bases from V and 1 base from J, with 10 bases in between. The CDR3 sequence is 15 residues long. The CDR3 reads CASSLASVGNTEAFF. In DNA, the CDR3 is TGCGCCAGCAGCTTGGCCAGTGTCGGGAACACTGAAGCTTTCTTT.

This clone appeared a single time. At one end, the junction sequence differs from germline, possibly due to a read error. The chain is built from TRBV6-1 and TRBJ1-5; D is unresolved. CDR1 MNHNS and CDR2 SASEGT come from the germline V gene. The CDR3 runs 14 residues. The CDR3 coding sequence is TGTGCCAGCAGAAGTGACGGTCCAAATCGGCCCCAGCATTTT. It specifies CASRSDGPNRPQHF.